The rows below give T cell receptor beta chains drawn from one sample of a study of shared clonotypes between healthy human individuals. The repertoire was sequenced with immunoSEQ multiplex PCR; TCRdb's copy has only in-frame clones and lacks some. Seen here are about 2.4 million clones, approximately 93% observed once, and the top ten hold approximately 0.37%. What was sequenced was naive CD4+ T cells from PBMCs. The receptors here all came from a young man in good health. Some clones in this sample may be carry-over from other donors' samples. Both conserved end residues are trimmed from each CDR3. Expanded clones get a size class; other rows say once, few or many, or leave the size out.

CDR3: ASSKGQGGEKLF
size: few
J: TRBJ1-4
V: TRBV25-1

CDR3: AISKLRDTGFSNYGYT
size: .
J: TRBJ1-2
V: TRBV10-3

CDR3: ASSLMQGVDYEQY
size: .
J: .
V: TRBV7-9

CDR3: ASSRMQAQETQY
size: .
J: TRBJ2-5
V: TRBV28

CDR3: ASSFGVAETQY
size: .
J: TRBJ2-5
V: TRBV11-2

CDR3: ASRPGLSYEQY
size: .
J: TRBJ2-7
V: TRBV28

CDR3: ASSLDRTLNTIY
size: .
J: TRBJ1-3
V: TRBV6-5

CDR3: ASSLGGTGVYNEQF
size: .
J: TRBJ2-1
V: TRBV5-1

CDR3: ASSPRTGKAGELF
size: .
J: TRBJ2-2
V: TRBV11-2

CDR3: ASSPRLAGSYEQY
size: .
J: TRBJ2-7
V: TRBV7-2

CDR3: ASSEGGQFYEQY
size: .
J: TRBJ2-7
V: TRBV2

CDR3: ASRGTSGRTNEQF
size: .
J: TRBJ2-1
V: TRBV19

CDR3: ASSFDPRSSYEQY
size: .
J: TRBJ2-7
V: TRBV5-1

CDR3: ASSQVTRREGLSDTQY
size: .
J: TRBJ2-3
V: TRBV4-2

CDR3: ASGWDRVPDTQY
size: .
J: TRBJ2-3
V: TRBV2

CDR3: ASSLARGNEQF
size: .
J: TRBJ2-1
V: TRBV7-2

CDR3: ASSSARVGADTQY
size: .
J: TRBJ2-3
V: TRBV7-8

CDR3: ASSQVGGQLYGYT
size: .
J: TRBJ1-2
V: TRBV4-2

CDR3: ASSMPLVNQPQH
size: few
J: TRBJ1-5
V: TRBV19

CDR3: SVAGQFNTEAF
size: few
J: TRBJ1-1
V: TRBV29-1

CDR3: ASSLTSASEQF
size: .
J: TRBJ2-1
V: TRBV7-3

CDR3: AWTALGGFPYEQY
size: .
J: TRBJ2-7
V: TRBV30

CDR3: ASRPWGEGGFTEAF
size: .
J: TRBJ1-1
V: TRBV28

CDR3: ASSLNTEAF
size: .
J: TRBJ1-1
V: TRBV5-1

CDR3: ASSLIVGAAANEQF
size: .
J: TRBJ2-1
V: TRBV28

CDR3: ASSSSGTYTGELF
size: .
J: TRBJ2-2
V: TRBV7-2

CDR3: ASSPEAAKNIQY
size: .
J: TRBJ2-4
V: TRBV4-2

CDR3: ASSSTPTNEKLF
size: .
J: TRBJ1-4
V: TRBV5-4

CDR3: ASSGRDRMINEQF
size: .
J: TRBJ2-1
V: TRBV6-1

CDR3: AWWTGWGPDTQY
size: .
J: TRBJ2-3
V: TRBV30

CDR3: ASSLQDYEQY
size: .
J: TRBJ2-7
V: TRBV28

CDR3: ASSYGLANTGELF
size: .
J: TRBJ2-2
V: TRBV5-4

CDR3: AISEPDRDTEAF
size: .
J: TRBJ1-1
V: TRBV10-3

CDR3: ASSEWTGSPQH
size: few
J: TRBJ1-5
V: TRBV6-1

CDR3: ASSTGQRNTEAF
size: .
J: TRBJ1-1
V: TRBV19

CDR3: ASSEINTGELF
size: .
J: TRBJ2-2
V: TRBV5-1

CDR3: ASRGRVSQETQY
size: .
J: TRBJ2-5
V: TRBV2

CDR3: ASSLTWGFTEAF
size: .
J: TRBJ1-1
V: TRBV7-2

CDR3: ASRDRVVQPQH
size: .
J: TRBJ1-5
V: TRBV28

CDR3: ASRSGTYNEQF
size: .
J: TRBJ2-1
V: TRBV7-2

CDR3: ASSLAAGSSLYT
size: once
J: TRBJ1-2
V: TRBV5-4

CDR3: ASSMSLAGGRQG
size: .
J: TRBJ2-2
V: TRBV19

CDR3: ASSPRADTQY
size: few
J: TRBJ2-3
V: TRBV18